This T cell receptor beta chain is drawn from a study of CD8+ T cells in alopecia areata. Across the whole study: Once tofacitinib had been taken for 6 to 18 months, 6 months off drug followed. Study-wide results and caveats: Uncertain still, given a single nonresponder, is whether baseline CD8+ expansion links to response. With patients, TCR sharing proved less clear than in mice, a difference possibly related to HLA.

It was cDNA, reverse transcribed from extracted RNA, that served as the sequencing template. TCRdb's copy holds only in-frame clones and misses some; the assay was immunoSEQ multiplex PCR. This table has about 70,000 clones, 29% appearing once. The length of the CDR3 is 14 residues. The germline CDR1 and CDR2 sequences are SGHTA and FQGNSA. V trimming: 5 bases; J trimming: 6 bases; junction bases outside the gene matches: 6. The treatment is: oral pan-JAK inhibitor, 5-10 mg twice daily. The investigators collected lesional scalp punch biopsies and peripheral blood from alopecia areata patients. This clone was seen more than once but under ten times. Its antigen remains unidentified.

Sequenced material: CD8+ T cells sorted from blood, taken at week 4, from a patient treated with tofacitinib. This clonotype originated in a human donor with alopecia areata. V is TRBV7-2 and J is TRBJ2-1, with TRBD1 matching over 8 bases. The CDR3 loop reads CASSDWTGSNEQFF. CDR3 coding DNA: TGTGCCAGCAGCGATTGGACAGGGAGCAATGAGCAGTTCTTC.